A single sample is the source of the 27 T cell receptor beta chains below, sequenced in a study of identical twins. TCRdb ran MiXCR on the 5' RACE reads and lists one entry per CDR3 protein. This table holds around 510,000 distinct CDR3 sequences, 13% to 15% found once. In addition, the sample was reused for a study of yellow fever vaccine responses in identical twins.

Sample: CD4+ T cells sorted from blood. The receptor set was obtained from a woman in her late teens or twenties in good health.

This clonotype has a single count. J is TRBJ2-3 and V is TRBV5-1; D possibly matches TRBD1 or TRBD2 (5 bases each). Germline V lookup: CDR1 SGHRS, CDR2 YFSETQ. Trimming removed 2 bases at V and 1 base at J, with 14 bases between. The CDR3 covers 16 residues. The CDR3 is CASSFNGTDRTDTQYF. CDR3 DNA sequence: TGCGCCAGCAGCTTTAACGGGACCGACCGCACAGATACGCAGTATTTT.

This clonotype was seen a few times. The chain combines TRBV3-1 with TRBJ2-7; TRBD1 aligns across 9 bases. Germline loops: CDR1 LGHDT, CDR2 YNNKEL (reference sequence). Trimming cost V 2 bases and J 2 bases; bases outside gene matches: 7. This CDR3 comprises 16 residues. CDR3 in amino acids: CASSQRWTGATYEQYF. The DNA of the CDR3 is TGTGCCAGCAGCCAACGCTGGACAGGGGCGACCTACGAGCAGTACTTC.

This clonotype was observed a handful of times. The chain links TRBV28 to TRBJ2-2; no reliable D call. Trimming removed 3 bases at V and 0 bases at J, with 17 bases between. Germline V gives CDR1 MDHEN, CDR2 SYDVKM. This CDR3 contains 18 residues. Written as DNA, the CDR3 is TGTGCCAGCAGTTTTGGTTTTAAGGGCAGCGCGAACACCGGGGAGCTGTTTTTT. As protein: CASSFGFKGSANTGELFF.

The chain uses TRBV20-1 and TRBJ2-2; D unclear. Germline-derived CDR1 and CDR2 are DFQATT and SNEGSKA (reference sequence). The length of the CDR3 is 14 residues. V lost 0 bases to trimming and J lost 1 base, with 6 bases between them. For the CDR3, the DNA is TGCAGTGCTAGAGACTACCTGAACACCGGGGAGCTGTTTTTT. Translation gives CSARDYLNTGELFF.

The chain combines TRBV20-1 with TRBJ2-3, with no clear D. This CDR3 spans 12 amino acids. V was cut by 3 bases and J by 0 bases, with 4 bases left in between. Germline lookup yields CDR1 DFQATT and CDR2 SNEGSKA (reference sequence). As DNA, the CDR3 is TGCAGTGCTAGGTGGAGCACAGATACGCAGTATTTT. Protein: CSARWSTDTQYF.

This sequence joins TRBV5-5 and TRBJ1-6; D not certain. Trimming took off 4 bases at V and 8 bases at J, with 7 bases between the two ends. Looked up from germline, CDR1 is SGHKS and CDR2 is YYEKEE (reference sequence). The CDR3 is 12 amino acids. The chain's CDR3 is CASSASHSPLHF. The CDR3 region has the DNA TGTGCCAGCAGCGCGTCACATTCACCCCTCCACTTT.

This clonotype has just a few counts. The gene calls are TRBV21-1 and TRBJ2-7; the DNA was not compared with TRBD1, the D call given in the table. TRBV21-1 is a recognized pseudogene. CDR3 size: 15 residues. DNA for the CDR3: TGTGCCAGCAGCAAAGCTGTCAGGGGGACCTACGAGCAGTACTTC. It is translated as CASSKAVRGTYEQYF.

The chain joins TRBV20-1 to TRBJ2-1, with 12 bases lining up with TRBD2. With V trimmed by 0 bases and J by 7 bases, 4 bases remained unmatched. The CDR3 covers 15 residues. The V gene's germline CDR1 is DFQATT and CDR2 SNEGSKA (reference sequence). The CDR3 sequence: CSARDPSGGENEQFF. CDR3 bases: TGCAGTGCTAGAGATCCTAGCGGGGGGGAGAATGAGCAGTTCTTC.

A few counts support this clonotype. The CDR3 region is CASSEGVGPAGYTF. In nucleotides, the CDR3 is TGTGCCAGCAGTGAAGGGGTAGGGCCGGCTGGCTACACCTTC. The chain recombines TRBV6-1 with TRBJ1-2; D ambiguous. V shed 1 base and J shed 7 bases, with 13 bases lying between them. The germline V gene encodes CDR1 MNHNS and CDR2 SASEGT. The length of the CDR3 is 14 residues.

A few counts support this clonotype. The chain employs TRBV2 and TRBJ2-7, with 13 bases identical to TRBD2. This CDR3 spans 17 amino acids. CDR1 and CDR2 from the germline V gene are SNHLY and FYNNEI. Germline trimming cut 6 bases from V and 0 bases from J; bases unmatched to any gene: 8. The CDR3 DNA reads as TGTGCCAGCAGCGAGACTAGCGGGGGGCCCAGCTCCTACGAGCAGTACTTC. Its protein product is CASSETSGGPSSYEQYF. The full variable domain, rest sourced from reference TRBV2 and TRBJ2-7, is EPEVTQTPSHQVTQMGQEVILRCVPISNHLYFYWYRQILGQKVEFLVSFYNNEISEKSEIFDDQFSVERPDGSNFTLKIRSTKLEDSAMYFCASSETSGGPSSYEQYFGPGTRLTVT.

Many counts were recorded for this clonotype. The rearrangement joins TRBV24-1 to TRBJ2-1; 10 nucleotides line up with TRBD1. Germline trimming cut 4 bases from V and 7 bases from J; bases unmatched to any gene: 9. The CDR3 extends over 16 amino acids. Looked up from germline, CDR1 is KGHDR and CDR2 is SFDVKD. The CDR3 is CATSDTGTGVRNEQFF. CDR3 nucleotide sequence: TGTGCCACCAGTGACACCGGGACAGGGGTAAGAAATGAGCAGTTCTTC.

For the CDR3, the DNA is TGTGCCAGCAGTTCCCCGGGACAGGGAAAAAATGAAAAACTGTTTTTT. It yields the protein CASSSPGQGKNEKLFF. The chain has TRBV28 and TRBJ1-4; 9 bases are a match to TRBD1. The J segment lost 5 bases and the V segment lost 4 bases, leaving 8 bases of the junction unmatched. The CDR3 sequence is 16 residues long. Germline loops: CDR1 MDHEN, CDR2 SYDVKM.

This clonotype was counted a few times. CDR3 residues: CASSYSTSGSIADTQYF. In DNA, the CDR3 is TGTGCCAGCAGTTACTCGACTAGCGGGAGCATAGCAGATACGCAGTATTTT. The chain combines TRBV6-2 or TRBV6-3 with TRBJ2-3; 12 bases fit TRBD2. The CDR3 runs to 17 residues. The germline gives CDR1 MNHEY, CDR2 SVGEGT. V shed 0 bases and J 4 bases; nucleotides not matched to a gene: 5.

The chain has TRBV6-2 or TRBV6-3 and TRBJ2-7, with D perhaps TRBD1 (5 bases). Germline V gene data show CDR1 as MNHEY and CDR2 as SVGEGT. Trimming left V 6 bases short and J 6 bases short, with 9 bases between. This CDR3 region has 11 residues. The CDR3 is CASRRQFEQYF. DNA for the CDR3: TGTGCCAGCAGGCGACAGTTCGAGCAGTACTTC.

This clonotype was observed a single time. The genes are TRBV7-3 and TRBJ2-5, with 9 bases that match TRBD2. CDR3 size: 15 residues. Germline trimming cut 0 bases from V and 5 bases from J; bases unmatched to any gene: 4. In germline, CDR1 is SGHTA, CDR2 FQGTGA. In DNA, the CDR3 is TGTGCCAGCAGCTTAACAGCGGGGGGTAGGGAGACCCAGTACTTC. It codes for CASSLTAGGRETQYF.

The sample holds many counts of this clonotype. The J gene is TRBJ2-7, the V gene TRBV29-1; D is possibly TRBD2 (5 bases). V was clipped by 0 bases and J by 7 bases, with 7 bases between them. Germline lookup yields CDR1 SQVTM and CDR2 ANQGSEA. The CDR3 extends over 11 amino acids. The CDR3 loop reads CSVEDPGEQYF. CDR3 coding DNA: TGCAGCGTTGAAGACCCGGGGGAGCAGTACTTC.

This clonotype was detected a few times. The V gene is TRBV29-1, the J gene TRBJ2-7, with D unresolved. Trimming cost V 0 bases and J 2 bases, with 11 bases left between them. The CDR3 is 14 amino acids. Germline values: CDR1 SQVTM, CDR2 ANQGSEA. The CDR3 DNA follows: TGCAGCGTTGAAGATTCCTCTAATCCCTACGAGCAGTACTTC. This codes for CSVEDSSNPYEQYF.

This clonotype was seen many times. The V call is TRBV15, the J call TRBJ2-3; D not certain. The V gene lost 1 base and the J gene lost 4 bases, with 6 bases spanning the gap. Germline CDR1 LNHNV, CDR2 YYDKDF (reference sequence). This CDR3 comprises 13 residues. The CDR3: CATSRASPDTQYF. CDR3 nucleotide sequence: TGTGCCACCAGCAGAGCCAGCCCAGATACGCAGTATTTT.

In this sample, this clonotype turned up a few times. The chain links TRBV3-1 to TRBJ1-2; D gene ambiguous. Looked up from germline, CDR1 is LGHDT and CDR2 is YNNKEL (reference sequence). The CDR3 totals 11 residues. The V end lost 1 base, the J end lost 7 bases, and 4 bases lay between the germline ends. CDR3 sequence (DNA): TGTGCCAGCAGCCAAGGTCCTGGCTACACCTTC. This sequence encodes CASSQGPGYTF.

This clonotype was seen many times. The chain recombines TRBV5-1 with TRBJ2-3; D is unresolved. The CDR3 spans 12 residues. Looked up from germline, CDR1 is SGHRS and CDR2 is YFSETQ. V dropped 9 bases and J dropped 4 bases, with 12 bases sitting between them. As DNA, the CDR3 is TGCGCCATCCCATGGCAGGCAGATACGCAGTATTTT. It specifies CAIPWQADTQYF.

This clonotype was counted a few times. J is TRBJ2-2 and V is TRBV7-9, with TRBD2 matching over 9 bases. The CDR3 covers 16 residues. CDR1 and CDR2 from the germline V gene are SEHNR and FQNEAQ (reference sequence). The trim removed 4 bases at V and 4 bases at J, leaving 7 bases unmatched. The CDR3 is CASSYARGGGTGELFF. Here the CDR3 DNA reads TGTGCCAGCAGCTACGCGCGGGGGGGCGGCACCGGGGAGCTGTTTTTT.

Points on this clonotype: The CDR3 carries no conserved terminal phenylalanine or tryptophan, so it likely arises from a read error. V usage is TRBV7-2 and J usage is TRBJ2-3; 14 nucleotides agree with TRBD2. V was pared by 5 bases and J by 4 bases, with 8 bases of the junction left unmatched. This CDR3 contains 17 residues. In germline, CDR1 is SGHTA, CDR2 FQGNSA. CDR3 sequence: CASSQTSGRAGSDTQYL. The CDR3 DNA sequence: TGTGCCAGCAGCCAGACTAGCGGGAGGGCGGGTTCAGATACGCAGTATCTT.

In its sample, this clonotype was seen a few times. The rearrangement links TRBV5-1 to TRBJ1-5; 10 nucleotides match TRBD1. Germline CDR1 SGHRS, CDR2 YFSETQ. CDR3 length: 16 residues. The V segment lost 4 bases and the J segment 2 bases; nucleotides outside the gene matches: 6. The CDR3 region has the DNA TGCGCCAGCAGCGCCGGGACAGGGGCTGGCAATCAGCCCCAGCATTTT. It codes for CASSAGTGAGNQPQHF.

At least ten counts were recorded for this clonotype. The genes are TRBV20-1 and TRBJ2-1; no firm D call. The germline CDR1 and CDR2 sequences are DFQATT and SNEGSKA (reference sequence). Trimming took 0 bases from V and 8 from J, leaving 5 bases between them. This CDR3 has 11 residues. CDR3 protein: CSARDIDEQFF. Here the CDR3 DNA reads TGCAGTGCTAGAGATATCGATGAGCAGTTCTTC.

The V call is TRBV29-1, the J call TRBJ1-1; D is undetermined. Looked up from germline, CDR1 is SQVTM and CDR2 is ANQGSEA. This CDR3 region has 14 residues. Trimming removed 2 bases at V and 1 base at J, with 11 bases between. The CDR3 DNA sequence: TGCAGCGTTGAAACCGGTCAAGGGAACACTGAAGCTTTCTTT. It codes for CSVETGQGNTEAFF.

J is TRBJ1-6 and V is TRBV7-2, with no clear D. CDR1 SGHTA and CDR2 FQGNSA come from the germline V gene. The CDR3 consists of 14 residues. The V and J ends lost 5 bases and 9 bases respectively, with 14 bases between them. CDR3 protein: CASSMTNLGSPLHF. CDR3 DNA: TGTGCCAGCAGCATGACCAACCTGGGTTCACCCCTCCACTTT.

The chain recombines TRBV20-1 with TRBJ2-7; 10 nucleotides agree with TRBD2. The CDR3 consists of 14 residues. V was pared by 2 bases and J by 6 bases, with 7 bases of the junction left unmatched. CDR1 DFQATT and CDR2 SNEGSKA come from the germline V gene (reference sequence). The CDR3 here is CSARPGLASPEQYF. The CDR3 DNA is TGCAGTGCTAGACCGGGACTAGCGTCTCCCGAGCAGTACTTC.